This T cell receptor (beta chain) derives from a study of T cell responses to AZD1222 COVID-19 vaccine. Study results and limitations: The donor group comprised mostly white British people and more females; the analysis possibly underestimated clonal diversity. Repertoires in all cases were sampled only once the peak T cell response had passed. The study found vaccine-associated CD4 TCRs spanning spike, dominant at 160-218 and 743-854. A reported finding is that nearly half of spike-specific TCRs target unmutated variant regions.

This CDR3 has 16 amino acids. The germline V and J ends were trimmed by 5 bases and 1 base, with 17 bases remaining between them. CDR1 is MNHEY and CDR2 is SMNVEV in the germline V gene (reference sequence). The data were produced by immunoSEQ multiplex PCR, yet TCRdb's version contains in-frame clones alone and is incomplete. The profile shows roughly 110,000 clones, roughly 91% of them singletons. As for this clone: No antigen is known for it.

This TCR came from an adult who received the AZD1222 COVID-19 vaccine. V and J are TRBV27 and TRBJ1-1; D is perhaps TRBD1 (5 bases). The input for sequencing was peripheral blood, taken 28 days after the second AZD1222 dose. CDR3 region: CASSPGRWTTNTEAFF. CDR3 nucleotides: TGTGCCAGCAGTCCAGGTCGGTGGACAACGAACACTGAAGCTTTCTTT.